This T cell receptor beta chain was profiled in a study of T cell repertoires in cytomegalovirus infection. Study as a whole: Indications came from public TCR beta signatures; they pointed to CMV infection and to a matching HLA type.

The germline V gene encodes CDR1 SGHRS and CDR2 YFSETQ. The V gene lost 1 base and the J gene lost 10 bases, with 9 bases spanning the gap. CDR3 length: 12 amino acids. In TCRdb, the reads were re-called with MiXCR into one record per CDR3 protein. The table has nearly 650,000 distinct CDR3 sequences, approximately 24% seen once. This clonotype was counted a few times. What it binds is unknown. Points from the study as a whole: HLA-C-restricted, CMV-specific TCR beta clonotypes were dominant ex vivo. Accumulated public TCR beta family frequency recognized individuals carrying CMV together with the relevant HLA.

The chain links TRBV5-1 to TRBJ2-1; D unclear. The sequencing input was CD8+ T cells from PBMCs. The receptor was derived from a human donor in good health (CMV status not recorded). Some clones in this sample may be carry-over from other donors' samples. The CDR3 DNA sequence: TGCGCCAGCAGCTTGTGGGATGGAGAGCAGTTCTTC. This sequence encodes CASSLWDGEQFF. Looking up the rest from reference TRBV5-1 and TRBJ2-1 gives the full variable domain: KAGVTQTPRYLIKTRGQQVTLSCSPISGHRSVSWYQQTPGQGLQFLFEYFSETQRNKGNFPGRFSGRQFSNSRSEMNVSTLELGDSALYLCASSLWDGEQFFGPGTRLTVL.